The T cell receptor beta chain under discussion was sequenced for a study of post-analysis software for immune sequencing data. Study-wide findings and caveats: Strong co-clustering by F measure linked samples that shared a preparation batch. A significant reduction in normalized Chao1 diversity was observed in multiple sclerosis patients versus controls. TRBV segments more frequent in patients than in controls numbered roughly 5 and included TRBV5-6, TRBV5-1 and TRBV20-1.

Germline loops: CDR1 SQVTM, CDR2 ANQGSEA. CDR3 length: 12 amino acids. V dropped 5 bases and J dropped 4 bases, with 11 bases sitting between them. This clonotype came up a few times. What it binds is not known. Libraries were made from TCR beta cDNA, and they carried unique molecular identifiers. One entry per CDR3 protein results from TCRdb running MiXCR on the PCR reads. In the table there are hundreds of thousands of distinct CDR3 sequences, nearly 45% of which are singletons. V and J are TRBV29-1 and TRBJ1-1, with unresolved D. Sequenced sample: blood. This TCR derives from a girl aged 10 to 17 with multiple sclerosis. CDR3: CSVRGRFTEAFF. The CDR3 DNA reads TGCAGCGTTAGAGGGAGGTTCACTGAAGCTTTCTTT.